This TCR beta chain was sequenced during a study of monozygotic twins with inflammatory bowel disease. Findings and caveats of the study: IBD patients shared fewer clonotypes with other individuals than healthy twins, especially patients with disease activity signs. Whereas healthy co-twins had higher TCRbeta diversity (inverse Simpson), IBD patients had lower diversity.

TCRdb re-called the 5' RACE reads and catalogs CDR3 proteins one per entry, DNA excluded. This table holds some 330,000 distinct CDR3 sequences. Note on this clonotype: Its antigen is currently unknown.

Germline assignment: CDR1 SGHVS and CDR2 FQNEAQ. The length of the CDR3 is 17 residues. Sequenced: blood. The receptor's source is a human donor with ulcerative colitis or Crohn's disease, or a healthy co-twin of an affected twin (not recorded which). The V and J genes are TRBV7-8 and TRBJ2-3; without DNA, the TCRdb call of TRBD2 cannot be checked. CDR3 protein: CASSKEGTSGYTDTQYF.